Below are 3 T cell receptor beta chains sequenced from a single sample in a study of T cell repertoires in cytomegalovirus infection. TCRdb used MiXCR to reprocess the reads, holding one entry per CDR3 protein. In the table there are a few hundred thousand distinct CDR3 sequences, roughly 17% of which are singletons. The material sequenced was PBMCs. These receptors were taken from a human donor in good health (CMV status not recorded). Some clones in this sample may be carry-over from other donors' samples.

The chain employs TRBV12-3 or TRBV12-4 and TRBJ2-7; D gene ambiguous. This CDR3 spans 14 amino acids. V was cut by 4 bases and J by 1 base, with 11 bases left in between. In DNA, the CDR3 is TGTGCCAGCAGTTCCTGGACGGTTTCCTACGAGCAGTACTTC. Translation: CASSSWTVSYEQYF.

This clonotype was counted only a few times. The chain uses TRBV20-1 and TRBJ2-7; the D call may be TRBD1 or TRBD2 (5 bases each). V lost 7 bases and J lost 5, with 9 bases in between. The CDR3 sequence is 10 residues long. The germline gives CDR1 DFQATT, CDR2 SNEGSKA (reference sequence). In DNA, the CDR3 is TGCAGTGTAGGGGACGACGAGCAGTACTTC. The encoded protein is CSVGDDEQYF.

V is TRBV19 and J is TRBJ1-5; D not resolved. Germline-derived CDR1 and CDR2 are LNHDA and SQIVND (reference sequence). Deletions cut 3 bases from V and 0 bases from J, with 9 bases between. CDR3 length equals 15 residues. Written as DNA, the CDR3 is TGTGCCAGTAGTATGGGGAGCAATAGCAATCAGCCCCAGCATTTT. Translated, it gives CASSMGSNSNQPQHF.